The 29 T cell receptor beta chains below were found in one sample sequenced in a study of OX40 agonist ivuxolimab in advanced cancers. The assay was immunoSEQ multiplex PCR, and TCRdb's table has in-frame clones only and misses some. The table shows 60,000 or so clones, with 90% to 95% occurring only once. This material consisted of CD4+ or CD8+ T cells sorted from blood, taken in a trial of the OX40 agonist ivuxolimab. These receptors were taken from an adult with an advanced solid tumor such as melanoma, head and neck, liver or kidney cancer.

The chain employs TRBV6-5 and TRBJ2-7; D remains unclear. This CDR3 contains 12 residues. Germline CDR1 and CDR2: MNHEY and SVGAGI. V lost 5 bases and J 6 bases, leaving 11 bases between the germline ends. The DNA for the CDR3 is TGTGCCAGCAGTGGCCTTAAAGCCGAGCAGTACTTC. Translating it yields CASSGLKAEQYF.

The chain carries TRBV11-2 and TRBJ2-7, with TRBD2 matching 7 bases. CDR1 and CDR2 from the germline V gene are SGHAT and FQNNGV. This CDR3 spans 13 amino acids. The J segment lost 4 bases and the V segment lost 2 bases, leaving 2 bases of the junction unmatched. CDR3: CASSLPGGYEQYF. CDR3 sequence (DNA): TGTGCCAGCAGCTTACCGGGGGGATACGAGCAGTACTTC.

The genes are TRBV6-1 and TRBJ2-5, with D possibly being TRBD1 or TRBD2 (6 bases each). Germline V CDR1 and CDR2: MNHNS, SASEGT. The V end was cut by 7 bases, the J end by 4 bases, with 16 bases between. This CDR3 is 14 amino acids long. CDR3 sequence: CASTQGGRLETQYF. In DNA form, the CDR3 reads TGTGCCAGCACCCAAGGGGGGCGGTTAGAGACCCAGTACTTC.

The genes are TRBV6-6 and TRBJ1-4; D call uncertain. V was cut by 8 bases and J by 0 bases, with 10 bases left in between. Germline-derived CDR1 and CDR2 are MNHNY and SVGAGI (reference sequence). The CDR3 contains 14 residues. The CDR3: CASGVVATNEKLFF. DNA for the CDR3: TGTGCCAGCGGAGTGGTTGCAACTAATGAAAAACTGTTTTTT.

The chain employs TRBV28 and TRBJ2-1; unclear D gene. The V end was cut by 2 bases, the J end by 0 bases, with 14 bases between. CDR3 length: 17 amino acids. Germline CDR1 reads MDHEN; CDR2 reads SYDVKM. Written as DNA, the CDR3 is TGTGCCAGCAGTTTAACGGAGCCAGCGAGCTCCTACAATGAGCAGTTCTTC. This sequence encodes CASSLTEPASSYNEQFF.

The chain couples TRBV2 to TRBJ1-4; maybe TRBD1 (6 bases). Trimming left V 11 bases short and J 2 bases short, with 9 bases between. Germline V gene lookup returns CDR1 SNHLY and CDR2 FYNNEI. The CDR3 covers 12 residues. This CDR3 is CAGGQTNEKLFF. As DNA, the CDR3 is TGTGCCGGAGGACAGACTAATGAAAAACTGTTTTTT. Looking up the rest from reference TRBV2 and TRBJ1-4 gives the full variable domain: EPEVTQTPSHQVTQMGQEVILRCVPISNHLYFYWYRQILGQKVEFLVSFYNNEISEKSEIFDDQFSVERPDGSNFTLKIRSTKLEDSAMYFCAGGQTNEKLFFGSGTQLSVL.

V and J are TRBV30 and TRBJ1-1, with 11 bases aligning to TRBD1. The ends lost 1 base at V and 8 bases at J; junction bases unmatched: 0. Germline V gene lookup returns CDR1 GTSNPN and CDR2 SVGIG (reference sequence). The CDR3 covers 12 residues. The chain's CDR3 is CAWSGTGGEAFF. CDR3 DNA: TGTGCCTGGAGTGGGACAGGGGGCGAAGCTTTCTTT.

The chain is built from TRBV19 and TRBJ2-1; 10 bases are shared with TRBD2. The CDR3 extends over 19 amino acids. CDR1 LNHDA and CDR2 SQIVND come from the germline V gene (reference sequence). Germline trimming cut 0 bases from V and 8 bases from J; bases unmatched to any gene: 16. CDR3: CASSIDGSGRPSSPDEQFF. The CDR3 bases are TGTGCCAGTAGTATAGATGGTAGCGGGAGGCCCTCCTCCCCCGATGAGCAGTTCTTC.

This chain's CDR3 is CASSIGTGEEKLFF. The CDR3 nucleotides are TGTGCCAGCAGCATAGGGACGGGGGAGGAAAAACTGTTTTTT. The V and J genes are TRBV9 and TRBJ1-4; a weak D match, TRBD1 (5 bases). V lost 4 bases and J 8 bases, leaving 15 bases between the germline ends. From germline, CDR1 is SGDLS and CDR2 YYNGEE. The length of the CDR3 is 14 residues.

This chain connects TRBV6-5 to TRBJ2-7, with D possibly matching TRBD1 (6 bases). The CDR3 has 13 amino acids. The V end lost 4 bases, the J end lost 3 bases, and 10 bases lay between the germline ends. CDR1 is MNHEY and CDR2 is SVGAGI in the germline V gene. The CDR3 loop reads CASSFQQGYEQYF. The DNA for the CDR3 is TGTGCCAGCAGTTTCCAACAGGGCTACGAGCAGTACTTC.

The V call is TRBV7-9, the J call TRBJ1-1; possible D gene TRBD1, 5 bases. V was clipped by 5 bases and J by 1 base, with 14 bases between them. CDR1 is SEHNR and CDR2 is FQNEAQ in the germline V gene (reference sequence). The CDR3 contains 15 residues. The CDR3 DNA sequence: TGTGCCAGCAGCACGGGGGGACCGTCGAACACTGAAGCTTTCTTT. Translation gives CASSTGGPSNTEAFF.

CDR3 in DNA: TGTGCCAGCAGCGTAGGTGTGGGGGCCGCTGGCTACACCTTC. This gives the protein CASSVGVGAAGYTF. V usage is TRBV9 and J usage is TRBJ1-2; possible D gene TRBD1, 6 bases. The ends were cut back, 0 bases at V and 7 bases at J, with 13 bases in the middle. Germline-derived CDR1 and CDR2 are SGDLS and YYNGEE. The CDR3 spans 14 residues.

This chain joins TRBV9 and TRBJ1-3, with TRBD1 as a possible D gene (5 bases). This CDR3 is 16 amino acids long. Trimming removed 3 bases from V and 0 bases from J, with 13 bases in between. The germline gives CDR1 SGDLS, CDR2 YYNGEE. Here the CDR3 DNA reads TGTGCCAGCAGCGATAGGGGCCAAAGCTCTGGAAACACCATATATTTT. Its translation: CASSDRGQSSGNTIYF.

The rearrangement joins TRBV9 to TRBJ2-1, with D maybe TRBD2 (6 bases). V was clipped by 3 bases and J by 3 bases, with 10 bases between them. Germline CDR1 reads SGDLS; CDR2 reads YYNGEE. CDR3 length: 14 residues. CDR3 DNA: TGTGCCAGCAGCGAGACTAGGGACTACAATGAGCAGTTCTTC. Translating gives CASSETRDYNEQFF.

The V gene is TRBV9, the J gene TRBJ1-2, with no clear D. Germline V gives CDR1 SGDLS, CDR2 YYNGEE. The CDR3 totals 12 residues. The ends were cut back, 3 bases at V and 8 bases at J, with 11 bases in the middle. This chain's CDR3 is CASSDGPGGYTF. The CDR3 nucleotides read TGTGCCAGCAGCGATGGACCTGGGGGCTACACCTTC.

The V call is TRBV19, the J call TRBJ1-2; D may be TRBD1 (6 bases). Trimming removed 10 bases from V and 9 bases from J, with 21 bases in between. Germline CDR1 reads LNHDA; CDR2 reads SQIVND (reference sequence). CDR3 length: 13 residues. In DNA, the CDR3 is TGTGCCACTAGAGGGGAAGGGGGTAACCGCTACACCTTC. The encoded protein is CATRGEGGNRYTF.

V usage is TRBV19 and J usage is TRBJ2-3; D is possibly TRBD2 (5 bases). This CDR3 is built from 15 residues. V was pared by 5 bases and J by 7 bases, with 19 bases between. The germline V gene encodes CDR1 LNHDA and CDR2 SQIVND (reference sequence). This CDR3 is CASSPGLFKGNTQYF. The CDR3 DNA is TGTGCCAGTAGTCCCGGACTCTTTAAAGGGAATACGCAGTATTTT.

V and J are TRBV5-6 and TRBJ2-7, with TRBD2 matching 10 bases. J lost 2 bases, V lost 4 bases, and 12 bases had no gene match. The CDR3 loop spans 17 amino acids. The germline V gene has CDR1 SGHDT and CDR2 YYEEEE. This CDR3 reads CASSPSPGLAVPYEQYF. CDR3 coding DNA: TGTGCCAGCAGCCCAAGTCCAGGACTAGCGGTTCCCTACGAGCAGTACTTC.

The rearrangement links TRBV5-1 to TRBJ1-1, with D possibly being TRBD1 (5 bases). Germline V lookup: CDR1 SGHRS, CDR2 YFSETQ. Between the trimmed V and J ends, which lost 4 bases and 0 bases, there was a span of 16 bases. The CDR3 length is 16 residues. The DNA for the CDR3 is TGCGCCAGCAGCCCTACCTGGGACGCCTTGAACACTGAAGCTTTCTTT. Amino acid sequence: CASSPTWDALNTEAFF.

The chain has TRBV5-1 and TRBJ1-6; D unresolved. Germline assignment: CDR1 SGHRS and CDR2 YFSETQ. CDR3 length: 14 residues. Trimming shortened V by 1 base and J by 3 bases, and 5 bases separated the two germline ends. The chain's CDR3 is CASSLNYYNSPLHF. The CDR3 DNA follows: TGCGCCAGCAGCTTGAATTACTATAATTCACCCCTCCACTTT.

This sequence joins TRBV12-5 and TRBJ2-1; 8 bases are a match to TRBD1. This CDR3 is 13 amino acids long. V trimming: 2 bases; J trimming: 7 bases; junction bases outside the gene matches: 1. Germline V gene sequence: CDR1 LGHNT, CDR2 FRNRAP. This CDR3 is CASGLTGGNEQFF. CDR3 nucleotides: TGTGCTAGTGGTTTGACAGGGGGGAATGAGCAGTTCTTC. Complete variable domain (other parts from reference TRBV12-5 and TRBJ2-1): DARVTQTPRHKVTEMGQEVTMRCQPILGHNTVFWYRQTMMQGLELLAYFRNRAPLDDSGMPKDRFSAEMPDATLATLKIQPSEPRDSAVYFCASGLTGGNEQFFGPGTRLTVL.

This clone was seen once. The chain carries TRBV6-1 and TRBJ2-7; D is ambiguous. CDR3 length: 12 amino acids. Germline CDR1 reads MNHNS; CDR2 reads SASEGT. With 1 base removed from V and 4 bases from J, the gap between germline ends came to 5 bases. In DNA form, the CDR3 reads TGTGCCAGCAGTGAAGGTCCATACGAGCAGTACTTC. Amino acid sequence: CASSEGPYEQYF.

The chain links TRBV30 to TRBJ2-3; possibly TRBD2 for D (5 bases). Trimming pared 3 bases from V and 4 bases from J, leaving 14 bases between. Germline lookup yields CDR1 GTSNPN and CDR2 SVGIG (reference sequence). This CDR3 region has 14 residues. DNA for the CDR3: TGTGCCTGGAGCTTGGCGGGCCCCGCAGATACGCAGTATTTT. Encoded protein: CAWSLAGPADTQYF.

The chain employs TRBV5-1 and TRBJ2-1, with 10 bases fitting TRBD2. V lost 0 bases, J lost 0 bases, and 3 bases stayed unmatched. There are 17 residues in the CDR3. Germline V gene lookup returns CDR1 SGHRS and CDR2 YFSETQ. CDR3 bases: TGCGCCAGCAGCTTGGAGGCTAGCGGGAGCTCCTACAATGAGCAGTTCTTC. Its protein is CASSLEASGSSYNEQFF. Supplemented by reference TRBV5-1 and TRBJ2-1, the full variable domain reads KAGVTQTPRYLIKTRGQQVTLSCSPISGHRSVSWYQQTPGQGLQFLFEYFSETQRNKGNFPGRFSGRQFSNSRSEMNVSTLELGDSALYLCASSLEASGSSYNEQFFGPGTRLTVL.

The chain recombines TRBV27 with TRBJ2-7; tentatively, D is TRBD1 (5 bases). Germline loops: CDR1 MNHEY, CDR2 SMNVEV (reference sequence). The CDR3 loop spans 13 amino acids. Between the trimmed V and J ends, which lost 7 bases and 3 bases, there was a span of 13 bases. CDR3 in amino acids: CASNKGQSYEQYF. The DNA of the CDR3 is TGTGCCAGCAATAAAGGACAAAGCTACGAGCAGTACTTC.

This clone came up once. The chain is built from TRBV6-5 and TRBJ2-5; D not resolved. Germline CDR1 and CDR2: MNHEY and SVGAGI. The CDR3 spans 11 residues. V dropped 6 bases and J dropped 7 bases, with 9 bases sitting between them. The DNA for the CDR3 is TGTGCCAGCAGGAGCGATGGGACCCAGTACTTC. Translated, it gives CASRSDGTQYF.

The rearrangement joins TRBV5-5 to TRBJ1-1; D unresolved. CDR1 and CDR2 from the germline V gene are SGHKS and YYEKEE (reference sequence). V was cut by 0 bases and J by 7 bases, with 10 bases left in between. This CDR3 region has 13 residues. Here the CDR3 DNA reads TGTGCCAGCAGCTTGGACCCCGGCCTTGAAGCTTTCTTT. Translated, it gives CASSLDPGLEAFF.

The chain combines TRBV13 with TRBJ2-7, with 12 positions matching TRBD1. The junction had 14 bases not matched to a gene; V was cut back by 3 bases and J by 2 bases. Per germline, CDR1 PRHDT and CDR2 FYEKMQ (reference sequence). The CDR3 has 19 residues. CDR3 coding DNA: TGTGCCAGCAGCTTCCGGGACAGGGGGCCTACGGGAGTCCCCTACGAGCAGTACTTC. It is translated as CASSFRDRGPTGVPYEQYF. Using reference TRBV13 and TRBJ2-7 for the parts outside the CDR3, the full variable domain is AAGVIQSPRHLIKEKRETATLKCYPIPRHDTVYWYQQGPGQDPQFLISFYEKMQSDKGSIPDRFSAQQFSDYHSELNMSSLELGDSALYFCASSFRDRGPTGVPYEQYFGPGTRLTVT.

The rearrangement links TRBV9 to TRBJ2-3, with D tentatively TRBD2 (5 bases). The CDR3 length is 14 residues. Trimming cost V 2 bases and J 4 bases, with 11 bases left between them. Germline lookup yields CDR1 SGDLS and CDR2 YYNGEE. In DNA form, the CDR3 reads TGTGCCAGCAGCGTCCACCGGGGTCCAGATACGCAGTATTTT. Its translation is CASSVHRGPDTQYF.